This is a list of T cell receptor beta chains from one sample in a study of OX40 agonist ivuxolimab in advanced cancers. The data were produced by immunoSEQ multiplex PCR, yet TCRdb's version contains in-frame clones alone and is incomplete. The table includes under 65,000 clones, roughly 85% detected once. Sequenced here: CD4+ or CD8+ T cells sorted from blood, sampled in a trial of the OX40 agonist ivuxolimab. The receptor source for this set is an adult with an advanced solid tumor such as melanoma, head and neck, liver or kidney cancer. The CDR3 runs from the conserved cysteine through the conserved F or W.

j_call v_call cdr3_length cdr3_aa
TRBJ2-2 TRBV9 17 CASSVGASGGADGELFF
TRBJ1-1 TRBV6-5 13 CASSYSVNTEAFF
TRBJ2-1 TRBV5-1 15 CASSLGQSRYNEQFF
TRBJ2-1 TRBV11-2 13 CASSWGLASEQFF
TRBJ2-3 TRBV15 15 CATSSPGGRTDTQYF
TRBJ2-2 TRBV5-1 17 CASSLFNLAGNTGELFF
TRBJ1-1 TRBV2 15 CASSTGQGMNTEAFF
TRBJ2-3 TRBV7-7 15 CASSLGARGTDTQYF
TRBJ2-6 TRBV4-1 16 CASSQAQGAGANVLTF
TRBJ1-2 TRBV4-3 15 CASSQVQGATYGYTF
TRBJ1-1 TRBV19 16 CASSIDQGALNTEAFF
TRBJ1-1 TRBV29-1 12 CSVDGDNAEAFF
TRBJ2-7 TRBV28 13 CASSLSEAYEQYF
TRBJ2-3 TRBV28 15 CASSPLGADTDTQYF
TRBJ2-7 TRBV19 13 CASSIVFSDEQYF
TRBJ1-3 TRBV19 14 CASSMGQNGNTIYF
TRBJ2-1 TRBV29-1 13 CSVDKRGGNEQFF
TRBJ2-2 TRBV7-2 15 CASSPLGQNTGELFF
TRBJ1-3 TRBV7-6 16 CASSLREFPPGNTIYF
TRBJ1-6 TRBV2 16 CASSVYRDSLNSPLHF
TRBJ1-1 TRBV5-6 17 CASSRYPGHQKNTEAFF
TRBJ1-5 TRBV19 21 CASSIGRPGTDHPRSNQPQHF
TRBJ2-5 TRBV7-6 15 CASSLVSGGQETQYF
TRBJ2-3 TRBV6-5 14 CASSYTPDREDLHF
TRBJ1-6 TRBV2 15 CASRSPGHSYSPLHF
TRBJ1-4 TRBV6-5 15 CASSYTGTANEKLFF
TRBJ2-3 TRBV15 13 CATSLRLTDTQYF
TRBJ1-1 TRBV2 14 CASKATGMNTEAFF
TRBJ2-5 TRBV23-1 20 CASSHSGGPFSKGNQETQYF
TRBJ1-2 TRBV9 18 CASSSQTEPKGTIPGYTF
TRBJ2-1 TRBV6-6 11 CASSYSNEQFF
TRBJ2-7 TRBV27 14 CASRKSGQAYEQYF
TRBJ1-2 TRBV27 13 CASSPQGDYGYTF
TRBJ2-5 TRBV7-8 18 CASSLASGGPTSGETQYF
TRBJ1-1 TRBV6-1 13 CASIPLGGREAFF
TRBJ1-4 TRBV5-1 15 CASSSLGQGYEKLFF
TRBJ1-5 TRBV28 14 CASSLRGTNQPQHF
TRBJ1-3 TRBV10-3 15 CAIRNVVNSGNTIYF
TRBJ2-5 TRBV5-4 15 CASSSIAGGGETQYF
TRBJ2-1 TRBV5-6 15 CASSSLNESPNEQFF
TRBJ1-2 TRBV4-1 13 CASSPEGYEGYTF
TRBJ2-3 TRBV11-2 15 CASSSGQGVPDTQYF
TRBJ2-7 TRBV6-1 15 CASSEQGSEFYEQCF
TRBJ1-1 TRBV19 14 CASEQGSRNTEAFF